This TCR beta chain comes out of a study of T cells in Graves' hyperthyroidism and ophthalmopathy (dated by TCRdb to between 2017 and 2020). Broadly, across the study: Peripheral blood samples were taken at the time of initial diagnosis, prior to any treatment. The paper reports TCR Vbeta CDR3 sequencing of 135 peripheral blood samples: fewer than 50 ophthalmopathy, around 80 hyperthyroidism and approximately 17 progressor patients. In addition, the study compared T-cell repertoires in thyroid tissue and in blood from about six Graves' hyperthyroidism patients. The 80 to 100 discovery patients were randomly divided into training and test sets at a 7:3 ratio. Prospective prediction of ophthalmopathy was tested in an independent validation cohort consisting of 18 to 20 hyperthyroidism patients and some 15 patients who later progressed to ophthalmopathy. After sampling, hyperthyroidism patients received methimazole starting at 30 mg daily, and ophthalmopathy patients received high-dose intravenous methylprednisolone. To identify distinguishing TCR V-J signatures, a discovery cohort of around 100 patients was used, comprising 43 with Graves' ophthalmopathy and 57 with stable Graves' hyperthyroidism.

TCR beta CDR3 regions were amplified from RNA transcripts. A first-round RT-PCR of the TCR CDR3 used the HTBI primer set with the Qiagen OneStep RT-PCR kit. The libraries were constructed in a second round of multiplex PCR and then size-selected and purified. Paired-end sequencing of the libraries was performed with 100 bp reads on an Illumina HiSeq2000. The source study handled its data this way. SOAPnuke was used to process the raw data, with reads discarded if the reads contained adapters or uncalled bases, had a mean Phred below 15, or lacked an exact constant-primer or identifier match. High-quality paired reads were merged using COPE v1.2.5, and each unique nucleotide sequence was defined as a clonotype. MiTCR v1.1 was used to align the clonotypes against IMGT TRBV, TRBD and TRBJ reference segments. The analysis included only V-J combinations with a frequency above 0.0001, which together covered roughly 99% of the repertoires. The TCS score was defined as F50 (clonal expansion) divided by E x V (chaos), with BLOSUM62-based TCRdist calculated between CDR3 peptides within each V-J. Welch's t-statistics and random forest reduced 450 to 600 V-J features to some 14, which were used in a naive Bayes classifier (R e1071). TCRdb reworked the public reads: Q25 trimming with fastp, MiXCR clone assembly, productive beta chains retained. Rows are combined by CDR3 protein, so each entry shows the most common genes and DNA. TCRdb's processing, not the authors', yielded these V and J calls. The sample has some 600,000 distinct CDR3 sequences on record, about 14% of them singletons. Of the sample, about 5.8% falls within the top ten clones.

Hyperthyroidism patients were newly diagnosed, had a disease duration of under 2 months, and were aged 18 to 65 years. Patients with uncontrolled infections, other autoimmune diseases, pregnancy or lactation were excluded. Clinical symptoms, serum thyroxine and TRAb, thyroid ultrasound, and orbital computed tomography formed the basis for the diagnoses. Blood from progressor patients was drawn when they were first diagnosed with hyperthyroidism, before any ophthalmopathy symptoms appeared. PBMCs were isolated from 7.5 to 10 ml of fresh peripheral blood by Ficoll-Paque density gradient centrifugation. Progressor patients were first diagnosed with Graves' hyperthyroidism and then developed ophthalmopathy during follow-up. Total RNA was extracted using Trizol reagent, and RNA quality was assessed on an Agilent 2100 Bioanalyzer. The junction shows trimming of 8 bases on V and 0 bases on J, and the gene matches do not reach 8 bases of it. The CDR3 goes from the cysteine to the phenylalanine over 15 residues. Of all the DNA, just the CDR3 is kept, 45 bases in frame from base 1. Taken from the germline V gene (reference sequence), the CDR1 and CDR2 loops are MNHEY and SMNVEV.

The table lists this clonotype with many counts. The antigen it binds to is not known. The sample holds no much larger clone one base away, and base qualities are not on file. The investigation overall reported the following: In cross-validation, a model built on a 13 V-J signature told ophthalmopathy apart from stable hyperthyroidism with roughly 87% sensitivity and about 81% specificity, and in testing the same model reached 80%/75%. Blood samples also contained most of the expanded thyroid clonotypes (frequency above 0.001), which suggests that blood repertoires may reflect thyroid immune responses. Sample size was not statistically predetermined, and blinding of investigators to group allocation was not performed. In validation, progression to ophthalmopathy was predicted by the model with roughly 69% sensitivity and 72.22% specificity, a median of roughly 6.4 months before onset.

The receptor's source is a woman in her thirties with Graves' hyperthyroidism that later progressed to Graves' ophthalmopathy. The V and J genes are TRBV27 and TRBJ2-7, and TRBD1 aligns with 9 junction nucleotides. Input material: blood. The CDR3 in this case is CASRSGGQGSYEQYF. The DNA is as follows: TGTGCCAGCCGCTCTGGGGGACAGGGCTCCTACGAGCAGTACTTC.